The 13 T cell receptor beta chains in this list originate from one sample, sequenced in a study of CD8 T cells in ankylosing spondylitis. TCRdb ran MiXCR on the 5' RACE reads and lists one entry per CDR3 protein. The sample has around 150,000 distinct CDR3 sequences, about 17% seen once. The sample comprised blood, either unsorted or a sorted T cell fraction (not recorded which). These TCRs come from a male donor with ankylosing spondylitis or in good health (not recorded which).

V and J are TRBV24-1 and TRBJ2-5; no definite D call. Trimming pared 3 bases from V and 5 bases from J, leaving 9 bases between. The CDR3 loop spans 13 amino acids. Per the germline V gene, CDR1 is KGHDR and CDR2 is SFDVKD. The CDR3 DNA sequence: TGTGCCACCAGTGATCCGGGCGTGGAGACCCAGTACTTC. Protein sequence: CATSDPGVETQYF.

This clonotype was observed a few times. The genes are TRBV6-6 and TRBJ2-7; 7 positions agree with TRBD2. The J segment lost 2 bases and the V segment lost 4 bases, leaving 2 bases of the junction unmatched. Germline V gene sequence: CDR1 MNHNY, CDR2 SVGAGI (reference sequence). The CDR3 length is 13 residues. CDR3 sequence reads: CASSFLAAYEQYF. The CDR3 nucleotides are TGTGCCAGCAGTTTTCTAGCGGCCTACGAGCAGTACTTC.

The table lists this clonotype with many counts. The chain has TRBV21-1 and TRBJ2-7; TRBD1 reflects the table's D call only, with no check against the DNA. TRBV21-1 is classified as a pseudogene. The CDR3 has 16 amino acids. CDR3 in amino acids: CASSGGHRGGNYEQYF. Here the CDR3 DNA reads TGTGCCAGCAGCGGGGGACACAGGGGAGGAAACTACGAGCAGTACTTC.

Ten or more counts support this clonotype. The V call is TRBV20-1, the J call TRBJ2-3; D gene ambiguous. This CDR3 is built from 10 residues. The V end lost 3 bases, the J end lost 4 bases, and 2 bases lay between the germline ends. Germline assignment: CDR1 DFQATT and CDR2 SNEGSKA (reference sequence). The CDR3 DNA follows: TGCAGTGCTAGTGCAGATACGCAGTATTTT. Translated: CSASADTQYF.

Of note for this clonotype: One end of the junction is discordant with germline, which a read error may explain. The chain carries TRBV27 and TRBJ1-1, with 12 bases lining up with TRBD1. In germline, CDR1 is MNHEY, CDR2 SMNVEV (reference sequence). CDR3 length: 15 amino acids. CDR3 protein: CASSSPGQGASETFF. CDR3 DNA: TGTGCCAGCAGTTCACCGGGACAGGGGGCTTCTGAAACTTTCTTT.

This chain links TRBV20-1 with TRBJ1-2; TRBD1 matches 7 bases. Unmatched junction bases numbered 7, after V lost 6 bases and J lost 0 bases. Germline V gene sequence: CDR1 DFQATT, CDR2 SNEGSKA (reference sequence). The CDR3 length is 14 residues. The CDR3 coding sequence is TGCAGTGCGTCGGGACAGAACTCTAACTATGGCTACACCTTC. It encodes CSASGQNSNYGYTF.

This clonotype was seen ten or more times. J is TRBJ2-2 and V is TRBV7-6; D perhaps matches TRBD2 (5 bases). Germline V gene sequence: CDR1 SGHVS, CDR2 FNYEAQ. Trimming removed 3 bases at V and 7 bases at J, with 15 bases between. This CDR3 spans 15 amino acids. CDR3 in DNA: TGTGCCAGCAGCTTGCACTTAGCGAGGGACGGGGAGCTGTTTTTT. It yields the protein CASSLHLARDGELFF.

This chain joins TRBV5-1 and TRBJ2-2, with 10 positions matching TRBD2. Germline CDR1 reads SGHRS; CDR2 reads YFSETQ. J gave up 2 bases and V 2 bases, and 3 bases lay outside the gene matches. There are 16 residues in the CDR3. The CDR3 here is CASSLASGRNTGELFF. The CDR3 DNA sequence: TGCGCCAGCAGCTTAGCTAGCGGGAGAAACACCGGGGAGCTGTTTTTT.

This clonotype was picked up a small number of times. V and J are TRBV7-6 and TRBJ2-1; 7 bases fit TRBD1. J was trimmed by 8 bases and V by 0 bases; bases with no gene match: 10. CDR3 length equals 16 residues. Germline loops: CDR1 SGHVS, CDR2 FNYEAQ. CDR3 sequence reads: CASSLAQGEPSYEQFF. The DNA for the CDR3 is TGTGCCAGCAGCTTAGCGCAGGGGGAGCCCTCCTATGAGCAGTTCTTC.

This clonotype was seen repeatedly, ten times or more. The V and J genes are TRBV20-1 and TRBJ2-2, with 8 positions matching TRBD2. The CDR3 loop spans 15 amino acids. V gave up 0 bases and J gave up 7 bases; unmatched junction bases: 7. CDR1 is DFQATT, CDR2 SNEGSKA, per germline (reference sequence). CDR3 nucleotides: TGCAGTGCTAGAGATAGGGCGGGAGGACGCGGGGAGCTGTTTTTT. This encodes CSARDRAGGRGELFF.

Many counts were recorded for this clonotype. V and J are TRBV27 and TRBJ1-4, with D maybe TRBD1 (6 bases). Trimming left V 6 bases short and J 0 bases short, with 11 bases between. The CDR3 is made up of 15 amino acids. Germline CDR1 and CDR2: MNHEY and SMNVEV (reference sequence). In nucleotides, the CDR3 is TGTGCCAGCAGCGGGGGCCTAGCAACTAATGAAAAACTGTTTTTT. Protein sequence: CASSGGLATNEKLFF.

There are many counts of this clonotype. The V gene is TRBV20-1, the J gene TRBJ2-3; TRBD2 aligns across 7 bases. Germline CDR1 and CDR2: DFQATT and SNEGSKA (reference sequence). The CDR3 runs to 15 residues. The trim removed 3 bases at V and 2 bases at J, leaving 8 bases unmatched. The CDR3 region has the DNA TGCAGTGCTAGGACGGGCGGGAGTTCCACAGATACGCAGTATTTT. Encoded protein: CSARTGGSSTDTQYF.

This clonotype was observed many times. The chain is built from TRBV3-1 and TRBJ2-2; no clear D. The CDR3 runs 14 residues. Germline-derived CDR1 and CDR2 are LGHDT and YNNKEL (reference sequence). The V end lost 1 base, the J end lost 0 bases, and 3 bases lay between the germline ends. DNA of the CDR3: TGTGCCAGCAGCCAAGTTCCGAACACCGGGGAGCTGTTTTTT. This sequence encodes CASSQVPNTGELFF.